This record looks at one T cell receptor (beta chain) sequence and its context. These data are taken from a study of Graves' ophthalmopathy and Graves' hyperthyroidism. The CDR3 contains 14 residues. V lost 2 bases and J lost 8, with 13 bases in between. The germline V gene encodes CDR1 SGHRS and CDR2 YFSETQ. None of the included patients had other autoimmune diseases, uncontrolled infections, pregnancy or lactation, as these led to exclusion. As the template, RNA transcripts were used to amplify TCR beta CDR3 regions. Second-round multiplex PCR came after first-round RT-PCR with HTBI primers. In TCRdb, the multiplex PCR reads were re-called with MiXCR into one record per CDR3 protein. The data show hundreds of thousands of distinct CDR3 sequences, about two fifths seen once.

The V call is TRBV5-1, the J call TRBJ1-4, with D possibly matching TRBD1 (6 bases). Sequencing used peripheral blood. The receptor was isolated from an adult man with Graves' ophthalmopathy. This CDR3 reads CASSLDGQTEKLFF. CDR3 DNA: TGCGCCAGCAGCTTAGACGGACAGACAGAAAAACTGTTTTTT.